This TCR beta chain stems from a study of blood T cells in healthy people across ages. This clonotype was seen only a few times. Through a sample-barcoded 5' primer and a J-beta primer mix, a second PCR was run for roughly 7 to 11 cycles. MiXCR, run by TCRdb on the 5' RACE reads, gives a single entry per CDR3 protein. Of around 970,000 distinct CDR3 sequences listed, roughly 51% are singletons. CDR3 length: 14 amino acids. The V gene's germline CDR1 is DFQATT and CDR2 SNEGSKA (reference sequence). The receptor was derived from a woman between 55 and 75 years old in good health. The rearrangement links TRBV20-1 to TRBJ2-3; 8 bases match TRBD2. The sequenced sample consisted of blood. The CDR3, as DNA: TGCAGCCTCGTAAATGCGGGAGGCGCAGATACGCAGTATTTT. This encodes CSLVNAGGADTQYF.